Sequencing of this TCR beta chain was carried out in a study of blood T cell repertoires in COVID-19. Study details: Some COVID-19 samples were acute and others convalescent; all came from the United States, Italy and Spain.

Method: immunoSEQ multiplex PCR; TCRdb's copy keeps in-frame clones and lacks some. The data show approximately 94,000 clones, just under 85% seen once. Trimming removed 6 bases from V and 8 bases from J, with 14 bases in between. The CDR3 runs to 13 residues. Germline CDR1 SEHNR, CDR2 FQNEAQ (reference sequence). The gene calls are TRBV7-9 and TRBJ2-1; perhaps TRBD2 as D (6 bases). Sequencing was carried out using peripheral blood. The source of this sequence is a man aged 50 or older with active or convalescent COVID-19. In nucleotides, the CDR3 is TGTGCCAGCAGGGAGGTAGCGGCGGATGAGCAGTTCTTC. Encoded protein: CASREVAADEQFF.